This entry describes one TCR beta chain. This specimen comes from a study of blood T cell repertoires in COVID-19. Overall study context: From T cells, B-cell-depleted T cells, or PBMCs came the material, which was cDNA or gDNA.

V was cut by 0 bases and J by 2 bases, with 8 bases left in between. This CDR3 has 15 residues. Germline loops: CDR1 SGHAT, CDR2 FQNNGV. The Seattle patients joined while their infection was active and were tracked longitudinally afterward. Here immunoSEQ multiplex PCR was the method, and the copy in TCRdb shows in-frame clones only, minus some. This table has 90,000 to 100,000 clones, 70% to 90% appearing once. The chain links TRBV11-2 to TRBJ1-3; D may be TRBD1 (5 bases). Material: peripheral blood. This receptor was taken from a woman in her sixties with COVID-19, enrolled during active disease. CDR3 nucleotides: TGTGCCAGCAGCTTAGATCCAGGGACTGGAAACACCATATATTTT. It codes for CASSLDPGTGNTIYF.